This T cell receptor beta chain originates from a study of regulatory T cells in long-lasting Graves disease. Relying on iRepertoire HTBI primers and Arm-PCR of CDR3 regions, the team built TCR beta libraries. MiXCR, applied by TCRdb to the multiplex PCR reads, yields one record per CDR3 protein. The sample lists 400,000 to 450,000 distinct CDR3 sequences; about 25% were seen once. Time point meaning: persistent/refractory GD, antithyroid drugs over 5 years with positive TRAb. The TCR library was prepared using RNA isolated from PBMCs. The CDR3 consists of 12 residues. Germline V gene sequence: CDR1 GTSNPN, CDR2 SVGIG (reference sequence). V shed 2 bases and J shed 8 bases, with 7 bases lying between them. This clonotype was seen at least ten times.

This chain links TRBV30 with TRBJ1-6, with D uncertain. The TCR sequence derives from a female donor with Graves disease. Sequenced here: peripheral blood mononuclear cells (PBMCs), sampled when the disease was refractory, from a patient treated with antithyroid drugs. The CDR3 is CAWSRIYSPLHF. Here the CDR3 DNA reads TGTGCCTGGAGTCGGATTTATTCACCCCTCCACTTT.